Sequencing of this T cell receptor (beta chain) was carried out in a study of T cell responses to AZD1222 COVID-19 vaccine (dated by TCRdb to about 2021). Background on the whole study: TCR sequencing covered 230 or so trial participants: 200 to 220 given two doses of AZD1222 and about 26 given two doses of MenACWY control vaccine. Trial participants were enrolled into age subgroups of 18-55, 56-69 and 70-plus years, which contained roughly 140, 27 and 60 TCR-sequenced participants, respectively.

Concerning this clone: Its antigen is currently not known. Base-call qualities are not available, and no considerably larger clone is one nucleotide away.

Taken with the paper, the label for time point translates to: about 28 days (+/-7) after the second vaccine dose. Because spike-specific TCR depth and breadth did not differ between the two schedules, AZD1222 recipients who got a second dose at roughly 4 weeks were pooled with those who got a second dose at roughly 12 weeks. Vaccinee samples came from UK trials COV001 and COV002, including a single-blind randomized controlled phase 2/3 trial of AZD1222 (ChAdOx1 nCoV-19) in healthy adults. Trial participant PBMC samples were collected at day 0 and day 28 after the second dose for TCRbeta chain sequencing. The CDR3 regions of human TCRbeta chains were analyzed by immunosequencing. The study's own analysis went as follows. Repertoire TCRs were matched against a reference library of SARS-CoV-2-specific TCRs generated with the MIRA antigen-specificity platform. Breadth was defined as the fraction of unique TCRs that were SARS-CoV-2-associated. Depth was defined as the fraction of total T cells that were SARS-CoV-2-associated. Using the MIRA data, each spike-specific TCR was mapped to the spike region that the TCR reacts to and placed in a CD4 or CD8 class. Log10-transformed breadth and depth values were compared by one-way ANOVA with Sidak's multiple comparisons tests. TCRdb re-hosts the immuneACCESS table, in-frame sequences only. Its copies lack some clones; in the studies checked, an unresolved V gene accounts for under half of them, and the cause for the rest is not known. V and J calls and clone size come straight from that table; D and trimming were deduced from the DNA. The sample data list some 200,000 clones, and roughly nine tenths of these were observed just once. Together, the top ten hold roughly 3.5% of the sample.

From its cysteine to its phenylalanine, the CDR3 spans 14 amino acids. The retained sequence is limited to the CDR3, 42 bases, with the frame set at the first base. Trimming costs V 6 bases and J 4 bases, and their ends lie 15 bases apart. The germline V gene (reference sequence) specifies LNHDA as CDR1 and SQIVND as CDR2. Overall study results and their limits: A significant rise in spike-specific TCR breadth and depth was observed after two AZD1222 doses relative to day 0 and relative to MenACWY recipients. Most participants were white British and females outnumbered males, and the authors suggested that clonal diversity may have been underestimated. Conclusions about previously exposed vaccinees were limited because only 6 or 7 AZD1222 recipients were SARS-CoV-2 seropositive at baseline. Because no day 14 peak-response samples were available, repertoires were characterized only after the peak T cell response. Vaccine-associated CD4 TCRs spanned the whole spike protein, with dominant responses in regions 160-218 and 743-854. Reportedly, close to half of the unique spike-specific TCRs recognized epitopes lying outside the regions that are mutated in the B.1.351 and B.1.1.7 variants. The 56-69-year group was small, and its depth increase did not reach significance, likely because of low power.

The rearrangement joined TRBV19 to TRBJ1-1; no D gene can be assigned with confidence. The sequence was obtained from an adult who received the AZD1222 COVID-19 vaccine. Sequenced material: peripheral blood, taken 28 days after the second AZD1222 dose. In nucleotide form, the sequence is TGTGCCAGTAGCCTTAGACGGAGCGGCACTGAAGCTTTCTTT. Its protein product is CASSLRRSGTEAFF.